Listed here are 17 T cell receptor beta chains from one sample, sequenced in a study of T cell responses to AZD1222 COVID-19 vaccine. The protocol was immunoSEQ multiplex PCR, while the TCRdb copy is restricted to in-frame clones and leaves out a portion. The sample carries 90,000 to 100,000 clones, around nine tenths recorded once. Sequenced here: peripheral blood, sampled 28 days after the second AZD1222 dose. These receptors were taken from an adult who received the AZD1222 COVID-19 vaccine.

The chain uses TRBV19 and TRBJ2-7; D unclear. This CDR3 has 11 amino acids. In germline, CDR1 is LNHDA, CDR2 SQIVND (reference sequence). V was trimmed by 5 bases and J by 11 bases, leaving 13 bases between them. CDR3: CASSDRLIKYF. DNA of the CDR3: TGTGCCAGTAGTGACCGGCTTATCAAGTACTTC.

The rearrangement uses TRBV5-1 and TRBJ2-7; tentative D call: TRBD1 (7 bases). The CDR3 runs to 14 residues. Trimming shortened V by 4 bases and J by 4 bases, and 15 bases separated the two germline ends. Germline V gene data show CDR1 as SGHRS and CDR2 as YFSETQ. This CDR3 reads CASSRGDSKYEQYF. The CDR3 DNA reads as TGCGCCAGCAGCAGGGGGGACAGTAAATACGAGCAGTACTTC.

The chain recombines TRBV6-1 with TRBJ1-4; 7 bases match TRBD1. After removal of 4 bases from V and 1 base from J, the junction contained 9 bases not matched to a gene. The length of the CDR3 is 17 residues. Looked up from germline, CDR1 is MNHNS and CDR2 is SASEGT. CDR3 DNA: TGTGCCAGCAGTGTTAACAGGGGAGTAGGAACTAATGAAAAACTGTTTTTT. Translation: CASSVNRGVGTNEKLFF.

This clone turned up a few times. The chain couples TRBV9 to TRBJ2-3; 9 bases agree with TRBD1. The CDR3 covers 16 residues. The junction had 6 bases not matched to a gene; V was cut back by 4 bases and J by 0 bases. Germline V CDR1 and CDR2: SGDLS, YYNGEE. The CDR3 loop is CASSSDRGHSTDTQYF. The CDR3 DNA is TGTGCCAGCAGCTCGGACAGGGGCCATAGCACAGATACGCAGTATTTT.

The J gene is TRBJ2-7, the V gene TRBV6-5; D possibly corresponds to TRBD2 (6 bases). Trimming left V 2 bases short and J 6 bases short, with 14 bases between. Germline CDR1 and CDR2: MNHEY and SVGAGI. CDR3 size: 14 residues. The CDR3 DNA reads TGTGCCAGCAGTTACGACCGGGGAGCGGGCGAGCAGTACTTC. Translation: CASSYDRGAGEQYF.

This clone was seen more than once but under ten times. CDR3 sequence reads: CASSTGTGGQQYF. DNA of the CDR3: TGTGCCAGCAGCACCGGGACAGGGGGCCAGCAGTACTTC. The V and J genes are TRBV9 and TRBJ2-7; TRBD1 matches 12 bases. Germline V CDR1 and CDR2: SGDLS, YYNGEE. After removal of 4 bases from V and 8 bases from J, the junction contained 4 bases not matched to a gene. The CDR3 has 13 amino acids.

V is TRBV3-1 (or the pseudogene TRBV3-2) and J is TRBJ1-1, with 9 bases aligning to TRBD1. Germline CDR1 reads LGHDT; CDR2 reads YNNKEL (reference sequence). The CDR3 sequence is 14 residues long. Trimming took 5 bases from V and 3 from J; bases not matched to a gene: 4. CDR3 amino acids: CASSSRDRDTEAFF. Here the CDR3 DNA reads TGTGCCAGCAGCAGCCGGGACAGGGACACTGAAGCTTTCTTT.

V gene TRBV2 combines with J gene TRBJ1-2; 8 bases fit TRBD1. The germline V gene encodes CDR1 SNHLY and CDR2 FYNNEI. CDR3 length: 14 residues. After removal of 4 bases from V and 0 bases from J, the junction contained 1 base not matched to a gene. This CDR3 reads CASSGTGTNYGYTF. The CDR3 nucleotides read TGTGCCAGCAGTGGGACAGGGACTAACTATGGCTACACCTTC.

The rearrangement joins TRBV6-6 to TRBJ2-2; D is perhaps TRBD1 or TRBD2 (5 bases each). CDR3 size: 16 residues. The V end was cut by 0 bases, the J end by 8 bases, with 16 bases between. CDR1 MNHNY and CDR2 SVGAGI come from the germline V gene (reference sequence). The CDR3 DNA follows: TGTGCCAGCAGTTACTCGAGGGGATCCCGGGCGGGGGAGCTGTTTTTT. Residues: CASSYSRGSRAGELFF.

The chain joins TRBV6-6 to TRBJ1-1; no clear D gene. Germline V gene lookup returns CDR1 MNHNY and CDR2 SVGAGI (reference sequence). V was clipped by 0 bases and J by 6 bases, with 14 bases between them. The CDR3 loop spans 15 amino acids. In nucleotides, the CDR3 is TGTGCCAGCAGTTACTCGGATCGGGTTCGGCCTGAAGCTTTCTTT. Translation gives CASSYSDRVRPEAFF.

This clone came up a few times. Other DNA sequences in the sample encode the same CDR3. CDR3 in DNA: TGCGCCAGCAGCAGGGACAGCTCTGGAAACACCATATATTTT. Translation: CASSRDSSGNTIYF. The gene calls are TRBV5-1 and TRBJ1-3, with TRBD1 matching over 7 bases. Germline loops: CDR1 SGHRS, CDR2 YFSETQ. CDR3 size: 14 residues. Germline trimming cut 4 bases from V and 0 bases from J; bases unmatched to any gene: 1.

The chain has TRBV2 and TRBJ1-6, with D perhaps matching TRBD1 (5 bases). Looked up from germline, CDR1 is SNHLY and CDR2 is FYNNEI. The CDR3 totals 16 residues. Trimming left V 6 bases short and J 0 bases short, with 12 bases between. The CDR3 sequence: CASRDTWSSYNSPLHF. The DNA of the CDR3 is TGTGCCAGCAGGGACACTTGGAGCTCCTATAATTCACCCCTCCACTTT.

The CDR3 here is CASSLEGGDNSPLHF. In DNA, the CDR3 is TGCGCCAGCAGCTTGGAAGGGGGGGATAATTCACCCCTCCACTTT. V usage is TRBV5-1 and J usage is TRBJ1-6; D may be TRBD1 (6 bases). Trimming stripped 0 bases from V and 5 bases from J, with 9 bases between. The CDR3 covers 15 residues. The germline gives CDR1 SGHRS, CDR2 YFSETQ.

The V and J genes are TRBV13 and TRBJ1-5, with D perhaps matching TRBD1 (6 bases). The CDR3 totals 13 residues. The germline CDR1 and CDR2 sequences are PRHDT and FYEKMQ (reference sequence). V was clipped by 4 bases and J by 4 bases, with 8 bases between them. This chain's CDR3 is CASSSDRNQPQHF. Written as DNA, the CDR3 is TGTGCCAGCAGCTCAGACAGGAATCAGCCCCAGCATTTT.

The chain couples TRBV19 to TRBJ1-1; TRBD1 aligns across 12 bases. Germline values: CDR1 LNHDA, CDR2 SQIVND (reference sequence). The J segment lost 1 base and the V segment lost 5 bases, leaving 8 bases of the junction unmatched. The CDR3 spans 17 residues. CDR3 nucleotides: TGTGCCAGTAGTTTTGAGGGACAGGGGGCGGGGAACACTGAAGCTTTCTTT. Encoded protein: CASSFEGQGAGNTEAFF.

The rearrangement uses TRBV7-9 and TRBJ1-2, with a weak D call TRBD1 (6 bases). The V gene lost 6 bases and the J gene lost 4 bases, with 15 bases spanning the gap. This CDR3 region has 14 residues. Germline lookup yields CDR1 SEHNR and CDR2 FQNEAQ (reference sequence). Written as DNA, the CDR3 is TGTGCCAGCAGTCAGGGGTGGGGTAGCTATGGCTACACCTTC. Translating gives CASSQGWGSYGYTF.

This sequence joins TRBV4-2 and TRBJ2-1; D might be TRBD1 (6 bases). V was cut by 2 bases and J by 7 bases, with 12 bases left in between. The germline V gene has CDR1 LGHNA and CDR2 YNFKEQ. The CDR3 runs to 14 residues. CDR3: CASSQMDSLNEQFF. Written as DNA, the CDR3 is TGTGCCAGCAGCCAAATGGACAGCCTGAATGAGCAGTTCTTC.